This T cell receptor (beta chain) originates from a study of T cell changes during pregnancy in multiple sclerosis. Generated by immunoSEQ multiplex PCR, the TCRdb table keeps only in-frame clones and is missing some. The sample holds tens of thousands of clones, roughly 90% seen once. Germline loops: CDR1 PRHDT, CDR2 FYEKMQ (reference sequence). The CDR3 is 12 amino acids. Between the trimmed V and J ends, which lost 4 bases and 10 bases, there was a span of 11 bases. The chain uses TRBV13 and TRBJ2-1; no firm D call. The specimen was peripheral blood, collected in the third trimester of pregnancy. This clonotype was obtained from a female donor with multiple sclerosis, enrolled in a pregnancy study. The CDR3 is CASSSGAPEQFF. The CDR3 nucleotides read TGTGCCAGCAGCTCAGGAGCCCCAGAGCAGTTCTTC.